A single sample gave rise to the 13 T cell receptor beta chains below, sequenced in a study of spatial heterogeneity in lung cancer. Using its own MiXCR run on the 5' RACE reads, TCRdb lists one record per CDR3 protein. The sample carries tens of thousands of distinct CDR3 sequences, roughly 9% recorded once. As for time point: blood at routine non-recurrence follow-up after resection. Specimen: PBMCs, collected at follow-up. The source is a female donor with early-stage non-small cell lung cancer.

In its sample, this clonotype was seen many times. The genes are TRBV11-1 and TRBJ2-7; TRBD2 matches at 8 bases. J lost 3 bases, V lost 5 bases, and 3 bases had no gene match. This CDR3 contains 13 residues. CDR1 and CDR2 (germline): SGHAT, FQDESV (reference sequence). Here the CDR3 reads CASSISGSYEQYF. In nucleotides, the CDR3 is TGTGCCAGCAGCATCAGCGGGAGCTACGAGCAGTACTTC.

The J gene is TRBJ2-7, the V gene TRBV7-9; no definite D call. The CDR3 is made up of 12 amino acids. V was trimmed by 5 bases and J by 4 bases, leaving 9 bases between them. Germline values: CDR1 SEHNR, CDR2 FQNEAQ (reference sequence). The CDR3 region is CASSRQDYEQYF. As DNA, the CDR3 is TGTGCCAGCAGCAGACAAGATTACGAGCAGTACTTC.

This clonotype was counted a few times. The chain couples TRBV28 to TRBJ2-7; a weak D match, TRBD1 (6 bases). V lost 6 bases, J lost 2 bases, and 26 bases lay in between. This CDR3 has 18 amino acids. Germline CDR1 MDHEN, CDR2 SYDVKM. CDR3 nucleotide sequence: TGTGCCAGCAGCCCCGCCACAGGGAATAACGTCCGAACCTACGAGCAGTACTTC. Protein product: CASSPATGNNVRTYEQYF.

In its sample, this clonotype was seen many times. The rearrangement links TRBV5-1 to TRBJ2-1; TRBD1 or TRBD2 may be the D gene (6 bases each). CDR3 length: 16 residues. The germline CDR1 and CDR2 sequences are SGHRS and YFSETQ. Trimming took off 4 bases at V and 1 base at J, with 15 bases between the two ends. The CDR3 here is CASSGGLAGSYNEQFF. CDR3 bases: TGCGCCAGCAGCGGGGGGCTGGCGGGATCCTACAATGAGCAGTTCTTC.

This clonotype was seen repeatedly, ten times or more. J is TRBJ2-1 and V is TRBV6-2 or TRBV6-3; D ambiguous. Germline CDR1 is MNHEY and CDR2 is SVGEGT. Trimming removed 5 bases from V and 0 bases from J, with 11 bases in between. The CDR3 runs 15 residues. Here the CDR3 reads CASSHSSHSYNEQFF. CDR3 nucleotides: TGTGCCAGCAGTCACAGTTCCCACTCCTACAATGAGCAGTTCTTC.

In this sample, this clonotype turned up many times. The CDR3 loop is CASSLQTGANVLTF. The CDR3 DNA follows: TGCGCCAGCAGCTTGCAGACTGGGGCCAACGTCCTGACTTTC. The chain is built from TRBV5-1 and TRBJ2-6; D is undetermined. The CDR3 sequence is 14 residues long. CDR1 is SGHRS, CDR2 YFSETQ, per germline. Trimming took 1 base from V and 2 from J, leaving 4 bases between them.

This clonotype was observed at least ten times. V and J are TRBV10-3 and TRBJ2-1; 8 positions match TRBD2. The CDR3 covers 13 residues. In germline, CDR1 is ENHRY, CDR2 SYGVKD. Trimming cost V 4 bases and J 6 bases; bases outside gene matches: 2. The CDR3 DNA is TGTGCCATCAGTGCCGCGGGAGGCAATGAGCAGTTCTTC. It is translated as CAISAAGGNEQFF.

This clonotype has more than one count but fewer than ten. The V and J genes are TRBV30 and TRBJ2-5; D is uncertain. The CDR3 has 12 residues. The V gene's germline CDR1 is GTSNPN and CDR2 SVGIG (reference sequence). The germline V and J ends were trimmed by 3 bases and 3 bases, with 8 bases remaining between them. CDR3 nucleotide sequence: TGTGCCTGGAGGCCCCTCGAAGAGACCCAGTACTTC. Translating it yields CAWRPLEETQYF.

The sample holds many counts of this clonotype. The V gene is TRBV7-9, the J gene TRBJ2-7; D call uncertain. The CDR3 sequence is 13 residues long. Per germline, CDR1 SEHNR and CDR2 FQNEAQ (reference sequence). V was shortened by 1 base and J by 0 bases, with 4 bases between the two germline ends. CDR3 sequence (DNA): TGTGCCAGCAGCTTAGGGGTCTCCTACGAGCAGTACTTC. Amino acids: CASSLGVSYEQYF.

The chain carries TRBV10-3 and TRBJ2-7, with 10 positions matching TRBD2. The J segment lost 0 bases and the V segment lost 10 bases, leaving 9 bases of the junction unmatched. This CDR3 has 15 amino acids. Germline V CDR1 and CDR2: ENHRY, SYGVKD. The CDR3 sequence: CATGLAVQSSYEQYF. DNA of the CDR3: TGTGCCACAGGACTAGCGGTACAAAGCTCCTACGAGCAGTACTTC.

This clonotype was counted a few times. This chain joins TRBV10-1 and TRBJ2-6; maybe TRBD1 (5 bases). Germline CDR1 WNHNN, CDR2 SYGVQD (reference sequence). The CDR3 covers 16 residues. V lost 0 bases and J 0 bases, leaving 6 bases between the germline ends. The CDR3 loop reads CASSESRASGANVLTF. DNA of the CDR3: TGCGCCAGCAGTGAGTCCAGGGCCTCTGGGGCCAACGTCCTGACTTTC.

This clonotype appeared a few times. The genes are TRBV12-3 or TRBV12-4 and TRBJ1-5, with 9 bases that match TRBD1. The CDR3 is made up of 18 amino acids. Trimming removed 1 base from V and 0 bases from J; junction bases left unmatched: 7. CDR3 loop: CASSLVWDREYSNQPQHF. CDR3 bases: TGTGCCAGCAGTTTAGTTTGGGACAGGGAATATAGCAATCAGCCCCAGCATTTT.

This chain connects TRBV28 to TRBJ2-1; the match to TRBD1 covers 9 bases. J was trimmed by 8 bases and V by 2 bases; bases with no gene match: 7. The CDR3 loop spans 15 amino acids. Germline CDR1 reads MDHEN; CDR2 reads SYDVKM. This CDR3 reads CASSLSGTGTHEQFF. The CDR3 nucleotides are TGTGCCAGCAGTTTAAGCGGGACAGGGACCCATGAGCAGTTCTTC. The variable domain in full, with the rest retrieved from reference TRBV28 and TRBJ2-1, is DVKVTQSSRYLVKRTGEKVFLECVQDMDHENMFWYRQDPGLGLRLIYFSYDVKMKEKGDIPEGYSVSREKKERFSLILESASTNQTSMYLCASSLSGTGTHEQFFGPGTRLTVL.